This T cell receptor beta chain was recovered during a study of glioma-infiltrating T cells. General study findings and limits: Very few CDR3 sequences were shared between tissue and blood.

On this clonotype itself: The antigen remains unidentified.

CDR3 length: 14 amino acids. Deletions cut 3 bases from V and 9 bases from J, with 12 bases between. CDR1 and CDR2 (germline): SGHTA, FQGNSA. TCR alpha and beta CDR3 regions were amplified from RNA using iRepertoire nested multiplex PCR. TCRdb redid the calling of the multiplex PCR reads with MiXCR, one entry per CDR3 protein. The sample yields 150,000 or so distinct CDR3 sequences, about 39% seen once. Input material: glioma tissue, nonneoplastic brain tissue, or PBMCs (not recorded which). The sequence was collected from a human donor with low-grade glioma or glioblastoma, undergoing nonglioma brain surgery, or in good health (not recorded which). The V and J genes are TRBV7-2 and TRBJ1-6; a weak D match, TRBD1 (5 bases). CDR3 DNA sequence: TGTGCCAGCAGCTTTCCAGGGAGAGGTTCACCCCTCCACTTT. Its protein is CASSFPGRGSPLHF.